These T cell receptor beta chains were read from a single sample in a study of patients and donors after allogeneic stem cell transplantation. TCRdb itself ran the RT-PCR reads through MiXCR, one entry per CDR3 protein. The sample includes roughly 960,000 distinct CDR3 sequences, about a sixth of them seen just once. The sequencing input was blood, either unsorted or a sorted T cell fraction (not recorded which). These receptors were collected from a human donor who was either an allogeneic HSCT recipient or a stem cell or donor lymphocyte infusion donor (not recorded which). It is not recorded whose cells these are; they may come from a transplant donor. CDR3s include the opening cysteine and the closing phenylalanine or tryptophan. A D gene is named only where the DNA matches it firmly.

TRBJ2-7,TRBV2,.,CASSGKRGHEQYF
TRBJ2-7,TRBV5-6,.,CASSFPPSNEQYF
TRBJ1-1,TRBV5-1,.,CASSLGNREAFF
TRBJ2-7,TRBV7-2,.,CASSKEGSLEQYF
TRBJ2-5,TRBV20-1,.,CSARDQWLQETQYF
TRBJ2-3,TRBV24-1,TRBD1,CATSDKQGARDTQYF
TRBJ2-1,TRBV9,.,CASSPRPSLANEQFF
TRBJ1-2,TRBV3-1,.,CASSQGLGNYGYTF
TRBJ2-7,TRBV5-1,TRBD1,CASNTNRGRLDEQYF
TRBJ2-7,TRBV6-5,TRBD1,CASSYSGTGPEQYF
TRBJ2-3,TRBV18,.,CASSLSTVDTQYF
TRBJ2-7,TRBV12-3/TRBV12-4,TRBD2,CASRLAGSRYEQYF
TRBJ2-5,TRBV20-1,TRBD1,CSARDLGQTGETQYF
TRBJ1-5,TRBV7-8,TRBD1,CASSPGGTVNQPQHF
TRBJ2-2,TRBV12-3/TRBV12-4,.,CASSLLRRDGEIGELFF
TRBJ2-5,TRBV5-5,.,CASSLGFLAGDQYF
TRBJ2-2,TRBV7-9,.,CASSWGASGSGTGELFF
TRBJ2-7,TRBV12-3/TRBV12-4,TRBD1,CASSFSGTGGASYEQYF
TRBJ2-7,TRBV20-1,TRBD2,CSADPGTSSYEQYF
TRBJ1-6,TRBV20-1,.,CSARSDRSMASPLHF
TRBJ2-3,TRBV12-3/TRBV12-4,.,CASSPIPGLKTDTQYF
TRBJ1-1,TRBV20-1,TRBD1,CSALTGWNTEAFF
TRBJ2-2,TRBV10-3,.,CATTRPGSRSGELFF
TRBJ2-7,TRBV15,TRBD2,CATSRDLNGLARHYEQYF
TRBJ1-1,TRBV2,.,CASSDGVAAEAFF
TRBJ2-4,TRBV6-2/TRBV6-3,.,CASSYGSRGAKNIQYF
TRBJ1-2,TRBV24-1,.,CATSDLGGTYGYTF
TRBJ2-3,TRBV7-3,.,CASRGAGADTQYF